This T cell receptor (beta chain) emerged from a study of shared clonotypes between healthy human individuals. Findings and limits, study-wide: The study sampled only blood, and tissue repertoires likely differ. Sequencing depth was expected to influence donor clonotype sharing.

CDR1 SGHDN and CDR2 FVKESK come from the germline V gene. After removal of 4 bases from V and 6 bases from J, the junction contained 3 bases not matched to a gene. This CDR3 has 12 residues. Assay execution proceeded at the deep level. The quantity of DNA used in unsorted PBMC replicate PCRs was 300 ng, corresponding to 30,000 or so T cell genomes. TCRdb's copy holds only in-frame clones and misses some; the assay was immunoSEQ multiplex PCR. The table includes about half a million clones, around 79% detected once. As regards this clone: The antigen is undetermined.

The chain recombines TRBV14 with TRBJ2-7, with 7 bases lining up with TRBD1. Input material: PBMCs. This TCR was recovered from a woman aged 40 to 50 in good health. Some clones in this sample may be carry-over from other donors' samples. The CDR3 sequence is CASSLDRVEQYF. As DNA, the CDR3 is TGTGCCAGCAGCCTCGACAGGGTCGAGCAGTACTTC.